The rows below give T cell receptor beta chains drawn from one sample of a study of T cell responses to AZD1222 COVID-19 vaccine. The repertoire was sequenced with immunoSEQ multiplex PCR; TCRdb's copy has only in-frame clones and lacks some. The profile covers about 120,000 clones, with roughly 93% appearing a single time and approximately 1.4% taken by the ten largest. This specimen was peripheral blood, taken 28 days after the second AZD1222 dose. Source of these receptors: an adult who received the AZD1222 COVID-19 vaccine. Each CDR3 is given with its conserved first and last residue. The D gene is left open where the match is weak. Size values are once, few and many counts, or a class for expanded clones, and some rows have none.

>TRBJ2-2|TRBV7-9|.|.
TGTGCCAGCAGCTCCCCCTTGGGGCGGCCCGGGGAGCTGTTTTTT
CASSSPLGRPGELFF
>TRBJ2-2|TRBV14|TRBD2|.
TGTGCCAGCAGCCAAGATGTAATCCGGGAGGGCACCGGGGAGCTGTTTTTT
CASSQDVIREGTGELFF
>TRBJ2-7|TRBV6-1|TRBD2|.
TGTGCCAGCAGTGAAGCGTGGCCTAGCGGGGGCTACGAGCAGTACTTC
CASSEAWPSGGYEQYF
>TRBJ2-5|TRBV10-3|.|.
TGTGCCATCAGTCCACAGGGTGGGGAGACCCAGTACTTC
CAISPQGGETQYF
>TRBJ2-7|TRBV27|TRBD2|.
TGTGCCAGCAGTTTTACTAGCGGGAGTGAAGAGCAGTACTTC
CASSFTSGSEEQYF
>TRBJ2-3|TRBV19|TRBD2|.
TGTGCCAGTAGTACTAGCGGGAGGGCCGGTACGCAGTATTTT
CASSTSGRAGTQYF
>TRBJ1-4|TRBV20-1|.|.
TGCAGTGCTAGTGTTAATGAAAAACTGTTTTTT
CSASVNEKLFF
>TRBJ1-2|TRBV6-5|.|once
TGTGCCAGCACCTACTGGGGGGGCTTTGATGGCTACACCTTC
CASTYWGGFDGYTF
>TRBJ1-2|TRBV6-5|.|.
TGTGCCAGCAGAGAGACGGCCCGTCCTGGCTACACCTTC
CASRETARPGYTF
>TRBJ2-1|TRBV11-3|TRBD2|.
TGTGCCAGCAGCCGACTAGCGGGGGCCTACAATGAGCAGTTCTTC
CASSRLAGAYNEQFF
>TRBJ2-7|TRBV28|.|once
TGTGCCAGCACCCTCGGGGGGACAGTTTCCTACGAGCAGTACTTC
CASTLGGTVSYEQYF
>TRBJ1-4|TRBV2|.|.
TGTGCCAGCAGTGAAATCGGGGAGATTGGCGAAAAACTGTTTTTT
CASSEIGEIGEKLFF
>TRBJ2-2|TRBV5-1|.|.
TGCGCCAGCAGCTTGTTCGGGCGGGATTTTCACCGGGGTCGGAAAGGGGAGCTGTTTTTT
CASSLFGRDFHRGRKGELFF
>TRBJ2-1|TRBV5-6|TRBD1|.
TGTGCCAGCAGCCTTGGACAGGGTGATAGCATGTTCTTC
CASSLGQGDSMFF
>TRBJ1-5|TRBV30|.|.
TGTGCCTGGAGTCCGTTGTTTGGGCCCCAGCATTTT
CAWSPLFGPQHF
>TRBJ2-7|TRBV7-3|.|.
TGTGCCAGCAGTCTGTCACCCCCCCTGGCCTACGAGCAGTACTTC
CASSLSPPLAYEQYF
>TRBJ2-3|TRBV11-2|.|.
TGTGCCAGCAGCTTAGCCGGGGACGCCTCAGTGCAGTATTTT
CASSLAGDASVQYF
>TRBJ2-7|TRBV5-1|TRBD2|.
TGCGCCAGCAGCTTGGCCTGGACTAGCGGCTCCTACGAGCAGTACTTC
CASSLAWTSGSYEQYF
>TRBJ2-1|TRBV7-3|.|.
TGTGCCAGCAGCTCGTCCGGGGCCCACAATGAGCAGTTCTTC
CASSSSGAHNEQFF
>TRBJ1-5|TRBV30|TRBD1|.
TGTGCCTGGTCGGTGGGGACAGGGACCAATCAGCCCCAGCATTTT
CAWSVGTGTNQPQHF
>TRBJ2-1|TRBV18|.|.
TGTGCCAGCTCACTTTCAAATTCCTACAATGAGCAGTTCTTC
CASSLSNSYNEQFF
>TRBJ1-4|TRBV24-1|.|.
TGTGCCACCAGCTCCAGAGTAGGGCCTAATGAAAAACTGTTTTTT
CATSSRVGPNEKLFF
>TRBJ1-6|TRBV7-9|.|once
TGTGCCAGCAGCTCCACTAACCGGGGCAAAAATTCACCCCTCCACTTT
CASSSTNRGKNSPLHF